What follows is one T cell receptor beta chain and its context. RNA, at about 0.45 to 1 ug, was reverse transcribed with random hexamers. TCRdb itself ran the immunoSEQ multiplex PCR reads through MiXCR, one entry per CDR3 protein. This table has 150,000 or so distinct CDR3 sequences, less than 97% appearing once. In germline, CDR1 is SGHVS, CDR2 FNYEAQ. Between the trimmed V and J ends, which lost 5 bases and 3 bases, there was a span of 18 bases. The CDR3 loop spans 16 amino acids. The CD8+ and CD4+ T cells were isolated magnetically using a negative isolation approach, whereas the TEMRA cells were enriched by FACS. The sample is drawn from a study of CD8 T cells in Susac syndrome.

The rearrangement links TRBV7-6 to TRBJ2-3; D possibly corresponds to TRBD2 (6 bases). This receptor was taken from a human donor with multiple sclerosis. The sample comprised CD8+ T cells from PBMCs. The CDR3 DNA sequence: TGTGCCAGCAGCCCCGAGGTGGCGGGGAGTACAGATACGCAGTATTTT. Translated: CASSPEVAGSTDTQYF.